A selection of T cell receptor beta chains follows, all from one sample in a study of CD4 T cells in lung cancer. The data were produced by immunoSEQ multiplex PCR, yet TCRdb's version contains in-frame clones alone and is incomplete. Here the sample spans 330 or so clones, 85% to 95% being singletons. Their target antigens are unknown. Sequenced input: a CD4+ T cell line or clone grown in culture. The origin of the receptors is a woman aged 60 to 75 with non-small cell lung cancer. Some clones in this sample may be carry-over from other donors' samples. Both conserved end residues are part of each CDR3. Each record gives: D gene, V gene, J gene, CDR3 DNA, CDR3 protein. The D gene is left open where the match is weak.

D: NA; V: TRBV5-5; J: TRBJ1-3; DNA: TGTGCCAGCAGCTTGGCCAAACGGTACTCTGGAAACACCATATATTTT; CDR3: CASSLAKRYSGNTIYF
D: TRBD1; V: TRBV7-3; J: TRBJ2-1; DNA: TGTGCCAGCAGCGCCGAAACAGGGGGCTACAATGAGCAGTTCTTC; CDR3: CASSAETGGYNEQFF